Listed below are T cell receptor beta chains from one sample, sequenced in a study of T-cell reconstitution after alpha-beta-depleted transplantation in children. TCRdb reprocessed the PCR reads with MiXCR, giving one entry per CDR3 protein. The sample contains approximately 98,000 distinct CDR3 sequences, about 6.5% of which appear only once. Sequenced here: PBMCs, mostly from graft donor cells, sampled 360 days after TCRalphabeta/CD19-depleted stem cell transplant. All receptors derive from a male patient between 2 and 15 years old who had a stem cell transplant for acute lymphoblastic leukemia, so the T cells may come from the graft donor. CDR3s include the opening cysteine and the closing phenylalanine or tryptophan. D genes are given only for firm matches. The size field is filled for only some rows; it gives once, few, many or a size class.

j_gene | v_gene | abundance | d_gene | CDR3nt | CDR3aa
TRBJ2-3 | TRBV28 | many | TRBD1 | TGTGCCAGCAGTTTGAGTGGACAGGGAGGCACAGATACGCAGTATTTT | CASSLSGQGGTDTQYF
TRBJ2-4 | TRBV9 | NA | TRBD2 | TGTGCCAGCAGCGGCGGGACTATTAACATTCAGTACTTC | CASSGGTINIQYF
TRBJ2-3 | TRBV6-1 | many | NA | TGTGCCAGCAGGCCCAGGGTTTCGGATACGCAGTATTTT | CASRPRVSDTQYF
TRBJ2-3 | TRBV6-2/TRBV6-3 | many | NA | TGTGCCAGCAGTTACTTCGGCAGGGGAACAGATACGCAGTATTTT | CASSYFGRGTDTQYF
TRBJ2-7 | TRBV4-1 | few | NA | TGCGCCAGCAGCCAACCCCGGGGCACCCAGTACTTC | CASSQPRGTQYF
TRBJ2-5 | TRBV13 | NA | TRBD2 | TGTGCCAGCAGCTTAAGGACTAGCGGCCAAGAGACCCAGTACTTC | CASSLRTSGQETQYF
TRBJ2-4 | TRBV15 | many | TRBD2 | TGTGCCACCAGCAGAGGGAGCGGGATGGGATACATTCAGTACTTC | CATSRGSGMGYIQYF
TRBJ2-2 | TRBV20-1 | many | NA | TGCAGTGCTGGGGGTAGTACCGGGGAGCTGTTTTTT | CSAGGSTGELFF
TRBJ1-4 | TRBV15 | many | NA | TGTGCCACCAGCAGTTGGGATAATGAAAAACTGTTTTTT | CATSSWDNEKLFF
TRBJ2-7 | TRBV18 | NA | NA | TGTGCCAGCTCACCAGACGGCTCCTACGAGCAGTACTTC | CASSPDGSYEQYF
TRBJ2-4 | TRBV7-2 | NA | TRBD2 | TGTGCCAGCAGCTTGGGGGGGGCCAAAAACATTCAGTACTTC | CASSLGGAKNIQYF
TRBJ2-7 | TRBV19 | few | TRBD1 | TGTGCCAGTAGTCTCAGGGGGCCGGCATGGGAGCAGTACTTC | CASSLRGPAWEQYF
TRBJ2-7 | TRBV6-2/TRBV6-3 | many | NA | TGTGCCAGCAGTTACTCGATTCGGACAGGAGGGCGCTACGAGCAGTACTTC | CASSYSIRTGGRYEQYF
TRBJ2-1 | TRBV7-6 | many | NA | TGTGCCAGCAGCTTTGAGGGTAATAGTGAGCAGTTCTTC | CASSFEGNSEQFF
TRBJ1-1 | TRBV28 | many | NA | TGTGCCAGCAGTAGTGGGGGCCTGAACACTGAAGCTTTCTTT | CASSSGGLNTEAFF
TRBJ2-5 | TRBV15 | few | NA | TGTGCCACCAGCAGAGATTTTGGAGAACAAGAGACCCAGTACTTC | CATSRDFGEQETQYF
TRBJ1-1 | TRBV20-1 | many | NA | TGCAGTGCTAGAGCTTCCTGGGACCGAGTGGGAGAAGCTTTCTTT | CSARASWDRVGEAFF